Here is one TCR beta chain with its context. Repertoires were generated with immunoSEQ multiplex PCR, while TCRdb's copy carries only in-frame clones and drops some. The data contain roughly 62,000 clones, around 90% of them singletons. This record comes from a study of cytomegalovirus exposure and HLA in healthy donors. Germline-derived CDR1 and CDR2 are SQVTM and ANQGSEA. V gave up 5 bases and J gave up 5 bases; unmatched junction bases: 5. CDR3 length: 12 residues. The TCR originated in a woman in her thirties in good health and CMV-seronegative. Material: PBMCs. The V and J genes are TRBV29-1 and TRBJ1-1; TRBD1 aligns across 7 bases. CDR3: CSVNRGWTEAFF. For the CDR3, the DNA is TGCAGCGTTAACAGGGGTTGGACTGAAGCTTTCTTT.